One and the same sample provided the 10 T cell receptor beta chains below, sequenced in a study of blood T cell repertoires in COVID-19. Sequencing was performed with immunoSEQ multiplex PCR; in TCRdb, only in-frame clones are kept and a portion is missing. The table shows 200,000 to 250,000 clones, with about 83% occurring only once. Sequenced material: PBMCs or T cells enriched from blood (not recorded which). The receptors originated from a woman between 45 and 60 years old who had recovered from COVID-19.

The CDR3 bases are TGTGCCAGCACCGGGACACCCGGTGAAAAACTGTTTTTT. It translates to CASTGTPGEKLFF. The V and J genes are TRBV11-3 and TRBJ1-4; D possibly corresponds to TRBD1 (6 bases). Trimming removed 7 bases from V and 7 bases from J, with 13 bases in between. The CDR3 totals 13 residues. In germline, CDR1 is SGHNT, CDR2 YENEEA.

The gene calls are TRBV4-3 and TRBJ1-1; 9 bases are a match to TRBD1. Germline V CDR1 and CDR2: LGHNA, YSLEER. The CDR3 has 13 residues. The V gene end was trimmed by 6 bases and the J gene end by 8 bases; junction bases not matched to a gene: 7. The CDR3 region is CASRRSGTGEAFF. DNA for the CDR3: TGCGCCAGCAGGCGATCCGGGACAGGGGAAGCTTTCTTT.

This sequence joins TRBV18 and TRBJ1-1; D is possibly TRBD1 (5 bases). The V end was cut by 2 bases, the J end by 7 bases, with 14 bases between. Germline CDR1 KGHSH, CDR2 LQKENI. The CDR3 runs 14 residues. Here the CDR3 reads CASSPSFRANEAFF. The CDR3 coding sequence is TGTGCCAGCTCACCATCTTTCAGGGCAAATGAAGCTTTCTTT.

The chain carries TRBV6-5 and TRBJ1-5, with 7 bases matching TRBD1. V lost 4 bases, J lost 5 bases, and 5 bases stayed unmatched. CDR1 and CDR2 from the germline V gene are MNHEY and SVGAGI. The CDR3 spans 14 residues. The CDR3 spells CASSLRTGHQPQHF. The CDR3 DNA is TGTGCCAGCAGTTTAAGGACAGGTCATCAGCCCCAGCATTTT.

The chain recombines TRBV6-5 with TRBJ1-6; 7 bases line up with TRBD1. J lost 11 bases, V lost 2 bases, and 3 bases had no gene match. The germline gives CDR1 MNHEY, CDR2 SVGAGI. The CDR3 spans 13 residues. Here the CDR3 DNA reads TGTGCCAGCAGTTACCACGGGACAGCACCCCTCCACTTT. Protein: CASSYHGTAPLHF.

The chain combines TRBV29-1 with TRBJ1-1; the D gene is possibly TRBD1 (5 bases). In germline, CDR1 is SQVTM, CDR2 ANQGSEA. The CDR3 covers 13 residues. The V end was cut by 5 bases, the J end by 0 bases, with 10 bases between. For the CDR3, the DNA is TGCAGCGTTCTCGAACAGGTGAACACTGAAGCTTTCTTT. Translated: CSVLEQVNTEAFF.

The chain recombines TRBV6-5 with TRBJ2-6; D possibly corresponds to TRBD1 (7 bases). Germline V gene sequence: CDR1 MNHEY, CDR2 SVGAGI. The CDR3 is made up of 15 amino acids. Trimming took 8 bases from V and 2 from J, leaving 13 bases between them. CDR3: CASAQGGAGANVLTF. In nucleotides, the CDR3 is TGTGCCAGCGCGCAGGGGGGCGCTGGGGCCAACGTCCTGACTTTC.

The chain is built from TRBV5-5 and TRBJ1-3, with TRBD1 as a possible D gene (5 bases). The V end was cut by 4 bases, the J end by 0 bases, with 17 bases between. The CDR3 totals 17 residues. Germline CDR1 SGHKS, CDR2 YYEKEE (reference sequence). This CDR3 reads CASSKQSGVFSGNTIYF. Written as DNA, the CDR3 is TGTGCCAGCAGCAAGCAATCGGGGGTGTTCTCTGGAAACACCATATATTTT. The complete variable domain, with remaining parts taken from reference TRBV5-5 and TRBJ1-3, reads DAGVTQSPTHLIKTRGQQVTLRCSPISGHKSVSWYQQVLGQGPQFIFQYYEKEERGRGNFPDRFSARQFPNYSSELNVNALLLGDSALYLCASSKQSGVFSGNTIYFGEGSWLTVV.

V gene TRBV7-9 combines with J gene TRBJ1-6, with 8 bases fitting TRBD1. Germline V lookup: CDR1 SEHNR, CDR2 FQNEAQ (reference sequence). With 2 bases clipped from V and 5 bases from J, the junction kept 2 bases outside the gene matches. This CDR3 has 15 residues. The CDR3 coding sequence is TGTGCCAGCAGCTTATGGGGACAGGATAATTCACCCCTCCACTTT. Protein product: CASSLWGQDNSPLHF.

The chain joins TRBV24-1 to TRBJ1-3; possible D gene TRBD1, 5 bases. V lost 7 bases to trimming and J lost 0 bases, with 6 bases between them. This CDR3 is built from 13 residues. In germline, CDR1 is KGHDR, CDR2 SFDVKD. DNA for the CDR3: TGTGCCACCAGAGACAGCTCTGGAAACACCATATATTTT. This gives the protein CATRDSSGNTIYF.